This T cell receptor (beta chain) was identified in a study of T cell repertoires in cytomegalovirus infection. Looked up from germline, CDR1 is MNHEY and CDR2 is SVGAGI. V shed 6 bases and J 7 bases; nucleotides not matched to a gene: 14. CDR3 length: 16 amino acids. This clonotype turned up a few times. The target antigen is unknown. TCRdb reprocessed the reads with MiXCR, giving one entry per CDR3 protein. Counted here are 650,000 to 850,000 distinct CDR3 sequences, almost 30% occurring once; the ten biggest clones make up roughly 13%. The genes are TRBV6-5 and TRBJ2-7; 11 bases fit TRBD2. Sample: cultured CD8+ T cells from PBMCs, taken from culture after CMV antigen stimulation. The origin of this receptor is a human donor in good health (CMV status not recorded). Some clones in this sample may be carry-over from other donors' samples. The CDR3 sequence is CASSSNSGGAHLEQYF. CDR3 in DNA: TGTGCCAGCAGCTCGAATAGCGGGGGGGCTCACCTGGAGCAGTACTTC.